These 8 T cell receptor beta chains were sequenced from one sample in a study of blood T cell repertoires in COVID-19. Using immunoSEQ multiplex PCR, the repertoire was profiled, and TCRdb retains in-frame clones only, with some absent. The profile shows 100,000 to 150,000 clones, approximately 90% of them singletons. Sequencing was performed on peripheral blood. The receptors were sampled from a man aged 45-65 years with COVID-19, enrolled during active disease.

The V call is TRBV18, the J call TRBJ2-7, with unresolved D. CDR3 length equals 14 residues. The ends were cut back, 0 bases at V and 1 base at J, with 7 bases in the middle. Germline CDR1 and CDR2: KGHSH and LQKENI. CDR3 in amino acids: CASSPPSNSYEQYF. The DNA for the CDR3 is TGTGCCAGCTCACCACCGAGTAATTCCTACGAGCAGTACTTC.

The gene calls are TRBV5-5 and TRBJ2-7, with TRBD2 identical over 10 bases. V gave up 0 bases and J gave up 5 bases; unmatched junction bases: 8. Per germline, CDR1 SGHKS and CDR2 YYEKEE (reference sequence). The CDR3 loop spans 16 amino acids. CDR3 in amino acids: CASSLAISSGRNEQYF. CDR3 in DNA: TGTGCCAGCAGCTTGGCCATTAGTAGCGGGAGGAACGAGCAGTACTTC.

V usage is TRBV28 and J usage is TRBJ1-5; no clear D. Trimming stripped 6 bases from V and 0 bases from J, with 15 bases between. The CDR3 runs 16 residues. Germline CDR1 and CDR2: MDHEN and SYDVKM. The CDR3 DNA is TGTGCCAGCAGCAAGAATTGGGCATCTAGCAATCAGCCCCAGCATTTT. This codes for CASSKNWASSNQPQHF.

The CDR3 nucleotides read TGTGCCAGCAGTGAGAGAGGGGGCTTGAGCTCCTACAATGAGCAGTTCTTC. This sequence encodes CASSERGGLSSYNEQFF. The J gene is TRBJ2-1, the V gene TRBV2, with TRBD1 matching over 7 bases. Germline lookup yields CDR1 SNHLY and CDR2 FYNNEI. CDR3 size: 17 residues. V trimming: 3 bases; J trimming: 0 bases; junction bases outside the gene matches: 8. Filled out from reference TRBV2 and TRBJ2-1, the complete variable domain reads EPEVTQTPSHQVTQMGQEVILRCVPISNHLYFYWYRQILGQKVEFLVSFYNNEISEKSEIFDDQFSVERPDGSNFTLKIRSTKLEDSAMYFCASSERGGLSSYNEQFFGPGTRLTVL.

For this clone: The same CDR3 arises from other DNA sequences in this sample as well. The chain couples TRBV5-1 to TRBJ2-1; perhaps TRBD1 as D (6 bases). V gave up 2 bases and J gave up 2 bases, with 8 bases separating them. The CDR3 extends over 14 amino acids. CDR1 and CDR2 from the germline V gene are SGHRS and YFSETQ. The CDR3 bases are TGCGCCAGCAGCTTAGGGGGACCCTACAATGAGCAGTTCTTC. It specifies CASSLGGPYNEQFF.

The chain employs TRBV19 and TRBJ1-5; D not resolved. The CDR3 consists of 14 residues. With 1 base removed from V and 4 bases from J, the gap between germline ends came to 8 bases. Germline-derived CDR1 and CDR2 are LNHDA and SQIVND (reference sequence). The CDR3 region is CASSIATANQPQHF. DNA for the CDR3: TGTGCCAGTAGTATAGCTACAGCAAATCAGCCCCAGCATTTT.

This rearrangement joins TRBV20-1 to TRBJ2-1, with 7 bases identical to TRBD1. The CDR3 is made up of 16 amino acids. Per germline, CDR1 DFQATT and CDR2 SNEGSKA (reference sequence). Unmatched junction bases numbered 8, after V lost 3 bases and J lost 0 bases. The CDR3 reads CSASSTGTSSYNEQFF. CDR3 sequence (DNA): TGCAGTGCTAGTTCGACAGGGACGAGCTCCTACAATGAGCAGTTCTTC.

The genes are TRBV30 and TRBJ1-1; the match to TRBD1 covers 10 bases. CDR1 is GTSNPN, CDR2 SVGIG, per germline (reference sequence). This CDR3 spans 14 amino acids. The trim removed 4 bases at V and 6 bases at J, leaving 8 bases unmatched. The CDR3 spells CAWTKATGGPEAFF. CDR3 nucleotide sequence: TGTGCCTGGACGAAGGCGACAGGGGGCCCTGAAGCTTTCTTT.